Sequencing of this TCR beta chain was carried out in a study of T cells in tuberculosis. Points from the study as a whole: The TCR-beta difference was not significant; alpha differences partly reflected length. Active tuberculosis cases were adults; controls were adolescents. Classification accuracy was over 85% (AUROC 0.7 to 0.95) with the GMM-specific repertoire.

Time point given: new active TB diagnosis, blood taken before or within 7 days of starting treatment. Positive smear microscopy and/or M. tuberculosis culture confirmed active disease. As regards this clone: Antigen specificity is unknown.

Germline CDR1 MNHEY, CDR2 SMNVEV (reference sequence). The V segment lost 5 bases and the J segment 7 bases; nucleotides outside the gene matches: 6. There are 15 residues in the CDR3. Measured with immunoSEQ multiplex PCR; TCRdb has only the in-frame clones, and not every one. The repertoire has 30,000 to 40,000 clones, roughly 93% of them found once; the top ten carry about an eighth. The material was PBMCs, obtained at tuberculosis diagnosis. The chain recombines TRBV27 with TRBJ2-1; 12 nucleotides agree with TRBD2. The TCR comes from an adult with tuberculosis. The CDR3: CASSLGLAGGNEQFF. For the CDR3, the DNA is TGTGCCAGCAGTCTGGGGCTAGCGGGGGGGAATGAGCAGTTCTTC.